The clone carrying this T cell receptor (beta chain) came up many times. Construction of the TCRbeta library involved unique molecular identifiers. TCRdb re-called the PCR reads with MiXCR, one entry per CDR3 protein. The repertoire holds roughly 610,000 distinct CDR3 sequences, 10% to 13% seen once, with around 4% in the top ten. CDR3 length: 14 amino acids. V was trimmed by 4 bases and J by 4 bases, leaving 14 bases between them. The source of the sample is a study of T-cell reconstitution after alpha-beta-depleted transplantation in children. V gene TRBV12-3 or TRBV12-4 combines with J gene TRBJ2-7, with unresolved D. The sample was PBMCs from the stem cell graft donor, taken from the stem cell graft. This sequence was found in a human donor who donated a stem cell graft to a child with acute myeloid leukemia. CDR3 residues: CASSYLQPPYEQYF. Written as DNA, the CDR3 is TGTGCCAGCAGTTACCTACAGCCCCCTTACGAGCAGTACTTC.